Here is one T cell receptor beta chain with its context. This record belongs to a study of T cell responses to AZD1222 COVID-19 vaccine. TCRdb's copy holds only in-frame clones and misses some; the assay was immunoSEQ multiplex PCR. The sample contains about 130,000 clones, over 75% of which appear only once. The receptor comes from an adult in good health. Here the sequenced sample was peripheral blood, taken on day 0 of AZD1222 vaccination.

CDR3 sequence: CASRGETSKYNEQFF. The CDR3 region has the DNA TGTGCCAGCAGGGGAGAGACTAGTAAGTACAATGAGCAGTTCTTC. The chain employs TRBV27 and TRBJ2-1; D possibly corresponds to TRBD2 (6 bases). The V gene's germline CDR1 is MNHEY and CDR2 SMNVEV (reference sequence). Trimming pared 6 bases from V and 4 bases from J, leaving 16 bases between. CDR3 length: 15 amino acids.